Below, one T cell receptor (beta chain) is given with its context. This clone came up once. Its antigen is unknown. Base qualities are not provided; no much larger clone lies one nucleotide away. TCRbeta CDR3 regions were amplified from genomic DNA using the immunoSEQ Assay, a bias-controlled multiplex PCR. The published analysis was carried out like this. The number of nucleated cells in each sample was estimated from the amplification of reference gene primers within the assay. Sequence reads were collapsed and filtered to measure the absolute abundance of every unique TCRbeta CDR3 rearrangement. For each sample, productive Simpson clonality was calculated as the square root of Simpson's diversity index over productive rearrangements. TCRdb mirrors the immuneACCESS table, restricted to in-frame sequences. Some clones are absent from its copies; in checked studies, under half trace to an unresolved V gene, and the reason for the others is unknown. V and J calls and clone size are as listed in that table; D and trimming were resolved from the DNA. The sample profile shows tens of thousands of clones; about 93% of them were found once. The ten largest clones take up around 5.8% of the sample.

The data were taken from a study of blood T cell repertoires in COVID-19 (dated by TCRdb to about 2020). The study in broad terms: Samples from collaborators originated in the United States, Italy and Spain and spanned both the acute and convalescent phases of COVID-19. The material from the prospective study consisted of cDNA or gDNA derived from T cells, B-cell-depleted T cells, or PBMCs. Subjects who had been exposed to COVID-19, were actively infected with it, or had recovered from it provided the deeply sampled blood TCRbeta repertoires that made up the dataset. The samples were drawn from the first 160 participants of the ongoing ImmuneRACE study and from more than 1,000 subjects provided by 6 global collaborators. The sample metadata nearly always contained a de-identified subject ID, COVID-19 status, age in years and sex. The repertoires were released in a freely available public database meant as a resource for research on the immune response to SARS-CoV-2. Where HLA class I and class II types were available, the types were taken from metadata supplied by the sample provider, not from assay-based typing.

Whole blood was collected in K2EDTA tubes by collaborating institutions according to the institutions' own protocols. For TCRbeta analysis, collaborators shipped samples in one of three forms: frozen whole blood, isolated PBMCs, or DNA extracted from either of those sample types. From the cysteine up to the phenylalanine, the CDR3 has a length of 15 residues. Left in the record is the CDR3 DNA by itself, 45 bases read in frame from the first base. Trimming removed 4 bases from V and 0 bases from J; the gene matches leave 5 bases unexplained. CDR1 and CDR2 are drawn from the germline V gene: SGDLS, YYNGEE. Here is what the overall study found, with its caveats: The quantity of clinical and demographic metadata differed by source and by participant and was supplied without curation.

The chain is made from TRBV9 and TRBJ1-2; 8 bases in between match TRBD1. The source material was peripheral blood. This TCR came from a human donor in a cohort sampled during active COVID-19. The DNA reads TGTGCCAGCAGCTCGACAGGGGAAGCTAACTATGGCTACACCTTC. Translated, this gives CASSSTGEANYGYTF.